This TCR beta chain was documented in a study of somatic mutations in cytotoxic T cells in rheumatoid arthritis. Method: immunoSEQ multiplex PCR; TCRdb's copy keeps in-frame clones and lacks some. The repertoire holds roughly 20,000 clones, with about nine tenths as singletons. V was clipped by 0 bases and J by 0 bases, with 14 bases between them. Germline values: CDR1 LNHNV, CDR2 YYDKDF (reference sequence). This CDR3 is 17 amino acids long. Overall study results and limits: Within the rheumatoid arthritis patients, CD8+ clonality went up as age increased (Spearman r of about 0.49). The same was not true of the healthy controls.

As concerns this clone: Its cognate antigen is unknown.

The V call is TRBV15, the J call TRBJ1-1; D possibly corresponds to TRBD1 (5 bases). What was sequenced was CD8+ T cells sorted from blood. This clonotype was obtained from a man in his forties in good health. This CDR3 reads CATSRDREGHMNTEAFF. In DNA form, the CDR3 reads TGTGCCACCAGCAGAGATAGGGAGGGGCACATGAACACTGAAGCTTTCTTT.